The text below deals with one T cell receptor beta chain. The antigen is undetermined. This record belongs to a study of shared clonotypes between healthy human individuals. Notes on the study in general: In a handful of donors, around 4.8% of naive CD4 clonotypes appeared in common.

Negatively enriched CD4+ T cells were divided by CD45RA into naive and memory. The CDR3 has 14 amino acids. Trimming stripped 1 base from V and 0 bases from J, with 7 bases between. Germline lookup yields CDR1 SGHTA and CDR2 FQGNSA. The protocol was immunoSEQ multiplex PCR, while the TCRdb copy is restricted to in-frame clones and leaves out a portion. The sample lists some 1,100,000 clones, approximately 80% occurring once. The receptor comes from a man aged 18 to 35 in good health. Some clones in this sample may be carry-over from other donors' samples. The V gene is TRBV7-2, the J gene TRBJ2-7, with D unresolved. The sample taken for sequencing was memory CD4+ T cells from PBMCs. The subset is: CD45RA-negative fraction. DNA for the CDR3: TGTGCCAGCAGCTTAGAGTGGCCCTCCTACGAGCAGTACTTC. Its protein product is CASSLEWPSYEQYF. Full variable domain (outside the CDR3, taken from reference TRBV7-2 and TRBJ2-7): GAGVSQSPSNKVTEKGKDVELRCDPISGHTALYWYRQSLGQGLEFLIYFQGNSAPDKSGLPSDRFSAERTGGSVSTLTIQRTQQEDSAVYLCASSLEWPSYEQYFGPGTRLTVT.